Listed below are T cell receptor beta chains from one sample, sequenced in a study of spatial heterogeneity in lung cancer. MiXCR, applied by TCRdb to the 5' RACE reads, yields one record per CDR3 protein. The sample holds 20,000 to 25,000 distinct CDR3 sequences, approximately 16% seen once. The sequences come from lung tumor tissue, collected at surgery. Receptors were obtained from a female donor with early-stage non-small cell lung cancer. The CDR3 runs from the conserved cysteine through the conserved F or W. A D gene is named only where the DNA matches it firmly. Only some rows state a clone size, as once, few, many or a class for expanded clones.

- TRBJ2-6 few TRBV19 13 TGTGCCAGTATGCTTGCTGGGGCCAACGTCCTGACTTTC CASMLAGANVLTF
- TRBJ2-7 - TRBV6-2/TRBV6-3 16 TGTGCCAGCAGTTACCATTTCACGACAGAGATGAGGGAGCAGTACTTC CASSYHFTTEMREQYF
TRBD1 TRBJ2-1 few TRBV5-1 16 TGCGCCAGCAGCTTGGGAAGACAGGGACCAAACAATGAGCAGTTCTTC CASSLGRQGPNNEQFF
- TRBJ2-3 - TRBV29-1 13 TGCAGCCACGTAGGTGGGCCCACAGATACGCAGTATTTT CSHVGGPTDTQYF
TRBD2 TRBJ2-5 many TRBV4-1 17 TGCGCCAGCAGCCAGGTCCGGGCTAGCGGGATCCAAGAGACCCAGTACTTC CASSQVRASGIQETQYF
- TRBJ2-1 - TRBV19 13 TGTGCCAGTAGTATAAGTGTCGACAATGAGCAGTTCTTC CASSISVDNEQFF
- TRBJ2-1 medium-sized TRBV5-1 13 TGCGCCAGCAGCTCCGGACCCACCCGAGAGCAGTTCTTC CASSSGPTREQFF
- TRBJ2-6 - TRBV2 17 TGTGCCAGACAACAGGGAGCTAGCCACTCTGGGGCCAACGTCCTGACTTTC CARQQGASHSGANVLTF
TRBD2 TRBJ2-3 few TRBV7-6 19 TGTGCCAGCAGCTTAGGTCCTTCTGGGGGACTAGCGGGGGCAGATACGCAGTATTTT CASSLGPSGGLAGADTQYF
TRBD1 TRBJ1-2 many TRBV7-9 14 TGTGCCAGCAGCTCGGGACAGAACTTCGGTGGCTACACCTTC CASSSGQNFGGYTF
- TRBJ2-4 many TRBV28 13 TGTGCCAGCAGAGAAGGGGGGTCGGACATTCAGTACTTC CASREGGSDIQYF
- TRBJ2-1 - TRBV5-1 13 TGCGCCAGCAGCTTGTCCTGGAAGAATGAGCAGTTCTTC CASSLSWKNEQFF
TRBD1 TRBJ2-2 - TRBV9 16 TGTGCCAGCAGCGTAGAGCAGGGGGTTGGAACCGGGGAGCTGTTTTTT CASSVEQGVGTGELFF
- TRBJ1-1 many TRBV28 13 TGTGCCAGTCCCGAGCCAGGGAGCACTGAAGCTTTCTTT CASPEPGSTEAFF
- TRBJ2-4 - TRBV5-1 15 TGCGCCAGCAGCGCTCAGGGGTCTGGTCGAAACATTCAGTACTTC CASSAQGSGRNIQYF
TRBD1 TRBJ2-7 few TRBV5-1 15 TGCGCCAGCAGAATGACCGGGACAGGGGTTGGCGAGCAGTACTTC CASRMTGTGVGEQYF
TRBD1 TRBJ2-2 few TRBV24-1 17 TGTGCCACCAGTGATCCGACAGGGGGCTGGGACACCGGGGAGCTGTTTTTT CATSDPTGGWDTGELFF
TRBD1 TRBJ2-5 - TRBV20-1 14 TGCAGTGCCCAAAAGGGACAGCCACAAGAGACCCAGTACTTC CSAQKGQPQETQYF
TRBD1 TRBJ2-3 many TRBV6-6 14 TGTGCCAGCAGAAGGACAGGGCGCACAGATACGCAGTATTTT CASRRTGRTDTQYF
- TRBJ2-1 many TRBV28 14 TGTGCCAGCAGTTTCGAAGGCTTCTACAATGAGCAGTTCTTC CASSFEGFYNEQFF
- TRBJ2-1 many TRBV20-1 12 TGCAGTGCCAACCCCGCGGGGCCTTCCCAGTTCTTC CSANPAGPSQFF
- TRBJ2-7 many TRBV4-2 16 TGTGCCAGCAGCCAAGATCGCGGGGAGCGCGCCTACGAGCAGTACTTC CASSQDRGERAYEQYF
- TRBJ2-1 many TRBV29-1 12 TGCAGCGCTGGACTGGGGGGTAATGAGCAGTTCTTC CSAGLGGNEQFF
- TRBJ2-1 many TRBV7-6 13 TGTGCCAGCAGCTCCACCCGTTACAATGAGCAGTTCTTC CASSSTRYNEQFF
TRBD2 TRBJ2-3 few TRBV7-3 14 TGTGCCAGCAGCTTAATAGTGGCGGGAGACGAGCAGTATTTT CASSLIVAGDEQYF
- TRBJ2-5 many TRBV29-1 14 TGCAGCGTCCTTCTTCGTGGCAGGGTAGAGACCCAGTACTTC CSVLLRGRVETQYF
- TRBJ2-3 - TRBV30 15 TGTGCCTGGAGTGTCGGGAGCGGAAACACAGATACGCAGTATTTT CAWSVGSGNTDTQYF
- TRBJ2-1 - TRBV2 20 TGTGCCAGCAGTGAACAAACAAGCCGGCGGATACTGAGCTCCTACAATGAGCAGTTCTTC CASSEQTSRRILSSYNEQFF
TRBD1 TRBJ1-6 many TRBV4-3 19 TGTGCCAGCAGCCAAGAATTGTTCAGGGGGAGCTCCTATAATTCACCCCTCCACTTT CASSQELFRGSSYNSPLHF
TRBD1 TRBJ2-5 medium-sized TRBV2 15 TGTGCCAGCACTAGTTCCGGGACAGGGAGGGAGACCCAGTACTTC CASTSSGTGRETQYF
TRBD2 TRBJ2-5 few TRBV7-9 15 TGTGCCAGCAGCTTAGTTACTAGCGGGAAAGAGACCCAGTACTTC CASSLVTSGKETQYF
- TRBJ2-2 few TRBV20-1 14 TGCAGTGCTAGGGGGGAGTGGCCCACCGGGGAGCTGTTTTTT CSARGEWPTGELFF
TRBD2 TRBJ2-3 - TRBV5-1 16 TGCGCCAGCAGGAACGGCGCGGGAGGGCAGGGAGATACGCAGTATTTT CASRNGAGGQGDTQYF
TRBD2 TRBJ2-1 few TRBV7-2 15 TGTGCCAGCAGCTTACTAGCGGGAGAATACAATGAGCAGTTCTTC CASSLLAGEYNEQFF
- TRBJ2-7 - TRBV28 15 TGTGCCAGCAGTTTCGGGACCGACCGTACCTACGAGCAGTACTTC CASSFGTDRTYEQYF
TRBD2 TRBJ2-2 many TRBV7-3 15 TGTGCCAGCAGCGCTAGCGGGAGTGAGGCCGGGGAGCTGTTTTTT CASSASGSEAGELFF
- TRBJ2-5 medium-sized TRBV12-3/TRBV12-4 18 - CASSFGAGAGSLQETQYF
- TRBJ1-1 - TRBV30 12 TGTGCCTGGAGTGTTGGGGGCACTGAAGCTTTCTTT CAWSVGGTEAFF
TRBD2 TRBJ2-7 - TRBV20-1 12 TGCAGTGCTAGAGAGGGGGGGGACGAGCAGTACTTC CSAREGGDEQYF
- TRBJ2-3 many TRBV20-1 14 TGCAGTGCTAGTGAGTCTCTGGGTGCAGATACGCAGTATTTT CSASESLGADTQYF
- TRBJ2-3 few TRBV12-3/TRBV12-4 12 TGTGCCAGCAGTTCGTCTATAGATACGCAGTATTTT CASSSSIDTQYF
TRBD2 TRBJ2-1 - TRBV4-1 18 TGCGCCAGCAGCCAAGGGACCCTAGCGGCTAGCTCCTACAATGAGCAGTTCTTC CASSQGTLAASSYNEQFF
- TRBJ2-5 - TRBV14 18 TGTGCCAGCAGCCAAGAAGGGACCGGACGGCCGTACCAAGAGACCCAGTACTTC CASSQEGTGRPYQETQYF
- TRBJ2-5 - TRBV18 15 TGTGCCAGCTCACCCCTCCGGTCCCCTACCGAGACCCAGTACTTC CASSPLRSPTETQYF
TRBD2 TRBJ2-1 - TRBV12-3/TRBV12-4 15 TGTGCCAGCAGTTTAGGAGCGGGGAAGGACAATGAGCAGTTCTTC CASSLGAGKDNEQFF
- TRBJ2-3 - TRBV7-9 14 TGTGCCAGCAGCCAACGACACCCTACAGATACGCAGTATTTT CASSQRHPTDTQYF
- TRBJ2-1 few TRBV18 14 TGTGCCAGCTCACGGGACCCCGATCCTGTTGAGCAGTTCTTC CASSRDPDPVEQFF
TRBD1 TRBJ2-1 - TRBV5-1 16 TGCGCCAGCAGCCCGGGACAGCCTCTTTCCTACAATGAGCAGTTCTTC CASSPGQPLSYNEQFF
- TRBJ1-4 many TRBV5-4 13 TGTGCCAGCGGGGGAAGGGGGGATGAAAAACTGTTTTTT CASGGRGDEKLFF
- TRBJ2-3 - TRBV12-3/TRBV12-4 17 TGTGCCAGCAGTCAGAACCAGGGAGGTGCCTTCACAGATACGCAGTATTTT CASSQNQGGAFTDTQYF